What follows are 2 T cell receptor beta chains derived from one specimen sequenced in a study of blood T cell repertoires in COVID-19. Generated by immunoSEQ multiplex PCR, the TCRdb table keeps only in-frame clones and is missing some. The data contain more than 350,000 clones, about 89% of them seen just once; the ten biggest clones take up around 3%. The sequencing sample was made of peripheral blood. These receptor sequences come from a woman in her 30s with COVID-19, enrolled during active disease.

The chain links TRBV6-6 to TRBJ2-1; D is perhaps TRBD1 (5 bases). Germline CDR1 is MNHNY and CDR2 is SVGAGI (reference sequence). The CDR3 has 11 amino acids. Trimming removed 6 bases from V and 8 bases from J, with 8 bases in between. This CDR3 is CASRGRHEQFF. CDR3 bases: TGTGCCAGCAGGGGGCGGCATGAGCAGTTCTTC.

The chain couples TRBV10-3 to TRBJ2-2, with a possible D match to TRBD1 (6 bases). The germline V and J ends were trimmed by 0 bases and 9 bases, with 20 bases remaining between them. Germline CDR1 reads ENHRY; CDR2 reads SYGVKD. This CDR3 is 17 amino acids long. CDR3 protein: CAISESDRLHRARELFF. CDR3 in DNA: TGTGCCATCAGTGAGTCGGACAGATTACACCGGGCTAGGGAGCTGTTTTTT.